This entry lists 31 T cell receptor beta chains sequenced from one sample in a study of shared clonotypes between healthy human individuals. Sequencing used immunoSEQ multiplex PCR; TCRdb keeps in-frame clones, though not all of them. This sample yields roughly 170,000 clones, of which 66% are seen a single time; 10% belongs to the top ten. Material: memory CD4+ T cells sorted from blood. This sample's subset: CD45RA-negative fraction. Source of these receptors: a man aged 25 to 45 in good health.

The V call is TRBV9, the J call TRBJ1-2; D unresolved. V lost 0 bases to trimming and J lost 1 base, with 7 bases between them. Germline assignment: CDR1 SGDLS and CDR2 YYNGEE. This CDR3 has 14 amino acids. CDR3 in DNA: TGTGCCAGCAGCGTAGCTGGGTTTAACTATGGCTACACCTTC. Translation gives CASSVAGFNYGYTF.

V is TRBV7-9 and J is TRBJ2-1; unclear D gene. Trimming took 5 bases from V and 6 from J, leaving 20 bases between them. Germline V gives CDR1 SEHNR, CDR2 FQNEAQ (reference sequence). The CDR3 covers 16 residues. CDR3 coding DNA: TGTGCCAGCAGCCCCCCCATTCGCATGAGCAGCAATGAGCAGTTCTTC. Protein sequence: CASSPPIRMSSNEQFF. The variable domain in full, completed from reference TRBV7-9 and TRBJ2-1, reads DTGVSQNPRHKITKRGQNVTFRCDPISEHNRLYWYRQTLGQGPEFLTYFQNEAQLEKSRLLSDRFSAERPKGSFSTLEIQRTEQGDSAMYLCASSPPIRMSSNEQFFGPGTRLTVL.

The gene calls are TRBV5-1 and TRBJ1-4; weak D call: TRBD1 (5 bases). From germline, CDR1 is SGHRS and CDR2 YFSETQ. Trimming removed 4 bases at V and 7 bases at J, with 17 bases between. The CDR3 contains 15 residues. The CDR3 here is CASSPGRGGSEKLFF. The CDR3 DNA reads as TGCGCCAGCAGCCCGGGACGGGGGGGTAGTGAAAAACTGTTTTTT.

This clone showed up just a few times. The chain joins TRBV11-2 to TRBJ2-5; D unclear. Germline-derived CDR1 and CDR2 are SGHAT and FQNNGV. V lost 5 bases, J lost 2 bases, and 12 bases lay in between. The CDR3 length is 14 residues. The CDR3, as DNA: TGTGCCAGCAGCCCTTACATCAGACAAGAGACCCAGTACTTC. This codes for CASSPYIRQETQYF.

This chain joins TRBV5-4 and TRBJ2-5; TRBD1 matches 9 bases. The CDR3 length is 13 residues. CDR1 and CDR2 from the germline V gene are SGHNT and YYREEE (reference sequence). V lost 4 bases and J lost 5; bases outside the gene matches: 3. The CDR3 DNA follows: TGTGCCAGCAGCGGACAGGGGTTGGAGACCCAGTACTTC. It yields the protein CASSGQGLETQYF.

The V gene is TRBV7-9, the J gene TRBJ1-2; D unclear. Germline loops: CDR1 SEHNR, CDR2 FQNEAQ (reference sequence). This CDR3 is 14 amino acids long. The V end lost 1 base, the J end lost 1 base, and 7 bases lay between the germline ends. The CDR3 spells CASSLEQSNYGYTF. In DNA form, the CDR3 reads TGTGCCAGCAGCTTAGAGCAGAGTAACTATGGCTACACCTTC.

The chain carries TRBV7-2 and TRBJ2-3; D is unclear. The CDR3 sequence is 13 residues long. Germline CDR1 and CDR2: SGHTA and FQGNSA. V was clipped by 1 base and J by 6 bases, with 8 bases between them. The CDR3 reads CASSLEGPDTQYF. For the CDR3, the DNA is TGTGCCAGCAGCTTAGAGGGCCCGGATACGCAGTATTTT.

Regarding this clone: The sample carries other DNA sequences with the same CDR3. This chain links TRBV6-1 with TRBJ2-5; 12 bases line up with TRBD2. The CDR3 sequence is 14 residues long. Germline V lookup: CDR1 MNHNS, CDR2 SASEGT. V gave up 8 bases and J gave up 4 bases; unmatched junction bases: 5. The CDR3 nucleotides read TGTGCCAGCGGGGGGGGACTAGCGGGAGAGACCCAGTACTTC. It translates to CASGGGLAGETQYF.

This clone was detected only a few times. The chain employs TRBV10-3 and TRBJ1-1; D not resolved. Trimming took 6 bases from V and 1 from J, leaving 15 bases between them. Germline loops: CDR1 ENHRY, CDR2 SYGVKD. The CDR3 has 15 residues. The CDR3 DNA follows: TGTGCCATCAGGGTAGACAAGGAAAAGAACACTGAAGCTTTCTTT. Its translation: CAIRVDKEKNTEAFF.

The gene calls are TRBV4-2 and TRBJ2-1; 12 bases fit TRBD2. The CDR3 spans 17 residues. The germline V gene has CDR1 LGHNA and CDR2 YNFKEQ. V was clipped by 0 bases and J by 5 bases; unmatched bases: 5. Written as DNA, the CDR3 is TGTGCCAGCAGCCAAGAGGCCGGGACTAGCGGGCACAATGAGCAGTTCTTC. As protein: CASSQEAGTSGHNEQFF.

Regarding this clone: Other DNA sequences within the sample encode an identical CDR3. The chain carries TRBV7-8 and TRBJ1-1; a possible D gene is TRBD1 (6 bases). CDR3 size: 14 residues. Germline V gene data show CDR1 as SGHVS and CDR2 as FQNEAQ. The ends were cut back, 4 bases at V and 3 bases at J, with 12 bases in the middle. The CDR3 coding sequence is TGTGCCAGCAGCTCGCAAGGGGGGGACACTGAAGCTTTCTTT. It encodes CASSSQGGDTEAFF.

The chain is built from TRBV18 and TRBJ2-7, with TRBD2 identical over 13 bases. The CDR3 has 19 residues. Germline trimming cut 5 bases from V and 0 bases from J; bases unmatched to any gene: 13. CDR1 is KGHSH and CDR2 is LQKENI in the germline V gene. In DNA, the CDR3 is TGTGCCAGCTCATACCGGGGGACTAGCGGGGCGGAAAGCTCCTACGAGCAGTACTTC. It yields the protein CASSYRGTSGAESSYEQYF.

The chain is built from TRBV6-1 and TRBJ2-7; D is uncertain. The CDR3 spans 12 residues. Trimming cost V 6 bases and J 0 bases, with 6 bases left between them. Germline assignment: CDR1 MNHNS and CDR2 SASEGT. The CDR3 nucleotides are TGTGCCAGCAGGGGTGACTCCTACGAGCAGTACTTC. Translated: CASRGDSYEQYF.

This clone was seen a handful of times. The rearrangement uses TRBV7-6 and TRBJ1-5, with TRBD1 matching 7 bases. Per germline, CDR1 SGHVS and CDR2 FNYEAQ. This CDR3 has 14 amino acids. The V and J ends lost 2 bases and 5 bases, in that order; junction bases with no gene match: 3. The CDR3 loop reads CASSLNRGDQPQHF. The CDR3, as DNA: TGTGCCAGCAGCTTAAACAGGGGTGATCAGCCCCAGCATTTT.

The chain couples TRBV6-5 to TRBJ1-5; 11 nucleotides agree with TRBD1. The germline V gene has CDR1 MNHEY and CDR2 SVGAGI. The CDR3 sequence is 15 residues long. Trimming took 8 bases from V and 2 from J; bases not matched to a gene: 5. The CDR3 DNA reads TGTGCCAGCCGGGACAGGGGGTTTGGCAATCAGCCCCAGCATTTT. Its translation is CASRDRGFGNQPQHF.

CDR3 protein: CASSLAGTESYEQYF. For the CDR3, the DNA is TGTGCCAGCAGCTTGGCCGGGACAGAGTCCTACGAGCAGTACTTC. The J gene is TRBJ2-7, the V gene TRBV5-4, with 7 bases identical to TRBD1. The trim removed 0 bases at V and 1 base at J, leaving 4 bases unmatched. CDR1 and CDR2 from the germline V gene are SGHNT and YYREEE (reference sequence). The CDR3 runs to 15 residues. Drawing the rest from reference TRBV5-4 and TRBJ2-7, the complete variable domain is ETGVTQSPTHLIKTRGQQVTLRCSSQSGHNTVSWYQQALGQGPQFIFQYYREEENGRGNFPPRFSGLQFPNYSSELNVNALELDDSALYLCASSLAGTESYEQYFGPGTRLTVT.

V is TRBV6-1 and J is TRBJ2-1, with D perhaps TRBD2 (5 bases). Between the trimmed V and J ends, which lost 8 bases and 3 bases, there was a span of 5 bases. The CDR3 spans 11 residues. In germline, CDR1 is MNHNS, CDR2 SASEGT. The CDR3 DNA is TGTGCCAGCGAGGGCTACAATGAGCAGTTCTTC. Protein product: CASEGYNEQFF.

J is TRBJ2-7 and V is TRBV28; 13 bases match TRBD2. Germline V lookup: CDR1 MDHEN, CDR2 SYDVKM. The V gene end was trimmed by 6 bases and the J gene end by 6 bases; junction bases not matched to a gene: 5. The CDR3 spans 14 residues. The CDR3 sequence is CASSLLAGGPEQYF. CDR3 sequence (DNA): TGTGCCAGCAGCTTACTAGCGGGAGGGCCCGAGCAGTACTTC. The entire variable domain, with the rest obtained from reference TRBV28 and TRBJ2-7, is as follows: DVKVTQSSRYLVKRTGEKVFLECVQDMDHENMFWYRQDPGLGLRLIYFSYDVKMKEKGDIPEGYSVSREKKERFSLILESASTNQTSMYLCASSLLAGGPEQYFGPGTRLTVT.

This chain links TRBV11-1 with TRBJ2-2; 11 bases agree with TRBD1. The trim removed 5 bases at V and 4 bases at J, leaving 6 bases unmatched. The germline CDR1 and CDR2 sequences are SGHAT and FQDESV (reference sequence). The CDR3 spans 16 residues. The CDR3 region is CASSPRTGGLTGELFF. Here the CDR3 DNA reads TGTGCCAGCAGCCCGAGGACAGGGGGCCTCACCGGGGAGCTGTTTTTT.

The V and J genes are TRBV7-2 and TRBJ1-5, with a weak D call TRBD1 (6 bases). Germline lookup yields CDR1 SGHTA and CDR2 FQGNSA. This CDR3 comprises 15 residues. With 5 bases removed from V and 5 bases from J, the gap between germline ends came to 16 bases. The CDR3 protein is CASSPRGGGDQPQHF. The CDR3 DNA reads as TGTGCCAGCAGCCCCCGGGGAGGGGGGGATCAGCCCCAGCATTTT.

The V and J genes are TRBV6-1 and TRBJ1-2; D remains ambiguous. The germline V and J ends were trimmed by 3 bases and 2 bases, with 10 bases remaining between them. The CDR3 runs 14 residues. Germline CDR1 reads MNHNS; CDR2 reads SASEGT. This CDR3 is CASSEVIANYGYTF. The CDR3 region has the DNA TGTGCCAGCAGTGAGGTTATTGCGAACTATGGCTACACCTTC.

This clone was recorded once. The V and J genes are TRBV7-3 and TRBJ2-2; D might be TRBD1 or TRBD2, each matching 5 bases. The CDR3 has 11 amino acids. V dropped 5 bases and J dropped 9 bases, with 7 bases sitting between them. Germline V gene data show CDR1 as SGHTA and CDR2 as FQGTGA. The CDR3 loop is CASSRDRELFF. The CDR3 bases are TGTGCCAGCAGCAGGGACCGGGAGCTGTTTTTT.

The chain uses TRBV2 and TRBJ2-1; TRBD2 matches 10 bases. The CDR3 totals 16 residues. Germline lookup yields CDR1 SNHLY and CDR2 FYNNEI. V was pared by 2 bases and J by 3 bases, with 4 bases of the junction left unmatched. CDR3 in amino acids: CASSESSGSIYNEQFF. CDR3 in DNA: TGTGCCAGCAGTGAATCTAGCGGGAGTATCTACAATGAGCAGTTCTTC.

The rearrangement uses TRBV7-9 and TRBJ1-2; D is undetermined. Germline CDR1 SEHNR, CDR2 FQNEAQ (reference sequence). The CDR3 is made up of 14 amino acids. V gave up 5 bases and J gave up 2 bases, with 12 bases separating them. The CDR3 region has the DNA TGTGCCAGCAGCACAAATGCTGACAACTATGGCTACACCTTC. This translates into CASSTNADNYGYTF.

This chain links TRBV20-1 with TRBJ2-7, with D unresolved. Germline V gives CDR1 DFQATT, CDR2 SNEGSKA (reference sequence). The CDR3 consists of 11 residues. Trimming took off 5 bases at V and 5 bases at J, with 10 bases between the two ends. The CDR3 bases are TGCAGTGCTGATACCACAAACGAGCAGTACTTC. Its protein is CSADTTNEQYF.

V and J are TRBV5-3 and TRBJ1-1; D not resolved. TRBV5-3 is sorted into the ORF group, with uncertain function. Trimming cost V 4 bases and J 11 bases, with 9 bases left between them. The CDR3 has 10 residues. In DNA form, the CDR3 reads TGTGCCAGAAGCAAGTGTCGGGCTTTCTTT. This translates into CARSKCRAFF.

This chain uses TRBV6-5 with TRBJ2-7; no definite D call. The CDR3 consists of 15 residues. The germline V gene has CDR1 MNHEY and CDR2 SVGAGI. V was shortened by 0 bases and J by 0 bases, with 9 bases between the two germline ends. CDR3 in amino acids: CASSYSISPSYEQYF. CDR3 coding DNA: TGTGCCAGCAGTTACTCGATTAGTCCCTCCTACGAGCAGTACTTC.

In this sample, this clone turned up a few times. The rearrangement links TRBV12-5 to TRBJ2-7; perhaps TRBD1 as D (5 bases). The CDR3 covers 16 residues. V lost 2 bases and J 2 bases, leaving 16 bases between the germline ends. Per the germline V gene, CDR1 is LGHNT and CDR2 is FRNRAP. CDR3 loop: CASGLFTGSLTYEQYF. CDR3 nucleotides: TGTGCTAGTGGTTTGTTCACAGGATCACTCACCTACGAGCAGTACTTC. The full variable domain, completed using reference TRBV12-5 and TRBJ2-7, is DARVTQTPRHKVTEMGQEVTMRCQPILGHNTVFWYRQTMMQGLELLAYFRNRAPLDDSGMPKDRFSAEMPDATLATLKIQPSEPRDSAVYFCASGLFTGSLTYEQYFGPGTRLTVT.

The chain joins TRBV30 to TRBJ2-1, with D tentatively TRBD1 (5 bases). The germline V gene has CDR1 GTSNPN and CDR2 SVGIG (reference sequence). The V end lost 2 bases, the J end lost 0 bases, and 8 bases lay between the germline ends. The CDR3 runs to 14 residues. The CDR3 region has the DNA TGTGCCTGGAGTAGGGGCCGCTCCTACAATGAGCAGTTCTTC. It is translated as CAWSRGRSYNEQFF.

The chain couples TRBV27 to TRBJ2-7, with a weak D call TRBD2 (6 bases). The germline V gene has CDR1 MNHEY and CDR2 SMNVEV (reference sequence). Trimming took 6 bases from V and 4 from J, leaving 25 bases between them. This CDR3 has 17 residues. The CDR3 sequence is CASRPNRGKALGYEQYF. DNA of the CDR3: TGTGCCAGCAGACCCAACCGCGGGAAGGCCCTCGGGTACGAGCAGTACTTC.

The CDR3 nucleotides read TGTGCCAGCAGCTTTGGCGGGAGGGACGGCATTCAGTACTTC. This encodes CASSFGGRDGIQYF. J is TRBJ2-4 and V is TRBV11-2; 9 nucleotides agree with TRBD2. The V and J ends lost 3 bases and 9 bases, in that order; junction bases with no gene match: 6. The CDR3 is made up of 14 amino acids. From germline, CDR1 is SGHAT and CDR2 FQNNGV.